The rows below give T cell receptor beta chains drawn from one sample of a study of cytomegalovirus exposure and HLA in healthy donors. This table comes from immunoSEQ multiplex PCR, and its TCRdb copy is limited to in-frame clones, with some not included. The sample has under 150,000 clones; 76% are singletons. Sequencing was carried out using PBMCs. These receptor sequences come from a woman aged 40 to 50 in good health and CMV-seronegative. CDR3s leave out the opening cysteine and the closing phenylalanine or tryptophan. Each record gives: J gene, V gene, CDR3 protein.

>TRBJ2-1|TRBV7-8
ASSYRVLGQF
>TRBJ1-2|TRBV4-1
ASSQVGGPIYGYT
>TRBJ1-5|TRBV5-5
ASSLYQGSNQPQH
>TRBJ1-4|TRBV6-6
ASSYGQRNEKLF
>TRBJ2-2|TRBV2
ASSARNTGELF
>TRBJ2-1|TRBV11-2
ATWGRGGRNEQF
>TRBJ1-1|TRBV19
ASSIGDRSGAEAF
>TRBJ1-2|TRBV7-9
ASSLSGGADGYT
>TRBJ2-2|TRBV2
ASSESTNTGELF
>TRBJ2-1|TRBV4-1
ASSQGLRRGNRYNEQF
>TRBJ2-7|TRBV6-1
ASSSQGFKYEQY
>TRBJ1-2|TRBV28
ASSTPQGGKT
>TRBJ1-5|TRBV6-5
ASREGQGLNKPQH
>TRBJ2-2|TRBV5-1
ASSFGDNTGELF
>TRBJ1-2|TRBV6-4
ASSDSVERFYGYT
>TRBJ2-2|TRBV9
ASRMGQHTGELF
>TRBJ2-2|TRBV30
AWSRRAGELF
>TRBJ2-2|TRBV6-1
ASSETATNTGELF
>TRBJ2-7|TRBV28
ASSRTGSSYEQY
>TRBJ1-1|TRBV6-5
ASKGGWVNTEAF
>TRBJ2-2|TRBV13
ASSLAPQYTGELF
>TRBJ1-3|TRBV5-1
ASSSVGGSNTIY
>TRBJ2-7|TRBV30
AQRDLESYEQY
>TRBJ2-1|TRBV5-4
ASSLDSGRALNEQF
>TRBJ1-1|TRBV7-2
ASSRGHVNTEAF
>TRBJ2-1|TRBV27
ASSPGVTSVSYNEQF
>TRBJ1-1|TRBV4-1
ASSRTGTEAF
>TRBJ2-7|TRBV9
ASNVDGGNYEQY
>TRBJ2-6|TRBV11-1
ASRRQGISPGANVLT
>TRBJ2-1|TRBV7-9
ASSESGLAGAKSYNEQF
>TRBJ1-4|TRBV27
ASSTQFGTVEKLF
>TRBJ2-2|TRBV4-1
ASSPGLGAGERTGELF
>TRBJ2-3|TRBV25-1
ASSEWTSGTDTQY
>TRBJ2-7|TRBV5-6
ASSRWAYEQY
>TRBJ2-7|TRBV28
ASSFAGGSYEQY
>TRBJ1-1|TRBV11-2
ASSLDRRKYTEAF
>TRBJ1-1|TRBV18
ASSQTGGAGTEAF
>TRBJ2-2|TRBV7-8
SSGGYANTGELF
>TRBJ1-1|TRBV29-1
SASTGVTEAF
>TRBJ1-2|TRBV2
ASSEVSQDYGYT
>TRBJ2-3|TRBV5-4
AGDDRSTDTQY
>TRBJ2-5|TRBV28
ASSESTGDAQETQY
>TRBJ2-1|TRBV2
ASSAGLAGFSEQF
>TRBJ1-1|TRBV5-6
ASSLIMNTEAF
>TRBJ1-3|TRBV18
ASSPFDRSSGNTIY
>TRBJ2-1|TRBV23-1
ASSPGQGGREQF
>TRBJ1-1|TRBV11-2
ASSALGGNTEAF
>TRBJ1-5|TRBV19
ASSIVLRRNQPQH
>TRBJ2-5|TRBV27
ASSLSTSGGQETQY